This T cell receptor beta chain was recovered during a study of cytomegalovirus exposure and HLA in healthy donors. At the level of the study: Earlier, almost 120 million unique TCR beta sequences were recovered from roughly 170 million T cells by an analysis. Researchers found that less than 90% of about 400 genotyped donors fell within the Caucasian-associated ancestry cluster.

The study ran its PCR with 60 Vbeta and 13 Jbeta primers. Clones were sequenced by immunoSEQ multiplex PCR, and TCRdb holds only the in-frame ones, with some missing. This table holds some 34,000 clones. The CDR3 is 18 residues long. Deletions cut 2 bases from V and 0 bases from J, with 19 bases between. Germline CDR1 is KGHSH and CDR2 is LQKENI. A note on this clone: As yet, its antigen is unknown.

The study's findings and limits: In vitro assays verified that a few CMV-associated chains recognized CMV antigens specifically. The likely explanation for a cluster of highly shared sequence variants was sequencing artifact.

Material for sequencing was PBMCs. The receptor was derived from a middle-aged woman in good health and CMV-seropositive. This chain connects TRBV18 to TRBJ1-2; D is possibly TRBD1 (5 bases). This CDR3 reads CASSPAGQGPISNYGYTF. CDR3 coding DNA: TGTGCCAGCTCACCAGCCGGCCAGGGCCCAATTTCTAACTATGGCTACACCTTC.